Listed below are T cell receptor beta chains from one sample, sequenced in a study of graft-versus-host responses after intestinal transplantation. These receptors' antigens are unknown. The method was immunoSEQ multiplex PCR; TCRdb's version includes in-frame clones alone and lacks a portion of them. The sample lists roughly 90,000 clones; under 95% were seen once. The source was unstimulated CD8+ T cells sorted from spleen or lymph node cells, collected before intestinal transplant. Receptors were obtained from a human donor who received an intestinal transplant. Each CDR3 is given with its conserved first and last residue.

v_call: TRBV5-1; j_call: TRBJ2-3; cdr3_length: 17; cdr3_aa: CASSSSGAWGLGDTQYF
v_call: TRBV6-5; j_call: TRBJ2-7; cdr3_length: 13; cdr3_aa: CASSPRPEWEQYF
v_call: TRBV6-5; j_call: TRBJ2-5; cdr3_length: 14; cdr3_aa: CASPIDRGLETQYF
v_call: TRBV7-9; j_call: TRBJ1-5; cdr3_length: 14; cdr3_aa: CASSLGQGNQPQHF
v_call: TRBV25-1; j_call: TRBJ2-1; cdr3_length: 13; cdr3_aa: CASSPQSTHEQFF
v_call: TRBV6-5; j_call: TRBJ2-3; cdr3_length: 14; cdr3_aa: CATSKEGGTDTQYF
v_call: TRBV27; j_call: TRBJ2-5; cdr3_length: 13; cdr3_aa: CASSDDWGETQYF
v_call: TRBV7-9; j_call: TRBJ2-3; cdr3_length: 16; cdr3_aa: CASSLNPSGITDTQYF
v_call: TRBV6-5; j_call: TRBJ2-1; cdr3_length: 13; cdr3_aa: CASSIDSLNEQFF
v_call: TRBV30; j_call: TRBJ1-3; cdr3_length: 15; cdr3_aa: CAWMSQGDSGNTIYF
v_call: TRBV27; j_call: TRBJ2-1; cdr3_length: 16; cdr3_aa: CASRPSRGGSYNEQFF
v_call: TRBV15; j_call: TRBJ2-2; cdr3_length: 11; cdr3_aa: CATGYTGELFF
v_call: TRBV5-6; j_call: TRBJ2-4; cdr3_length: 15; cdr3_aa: CASSLAGQQKNIQYF
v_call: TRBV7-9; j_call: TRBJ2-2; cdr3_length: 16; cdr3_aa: CASTRAKRGVSGELFF
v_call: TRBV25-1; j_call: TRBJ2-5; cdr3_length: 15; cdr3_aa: CASSKSGMSIKTQYF
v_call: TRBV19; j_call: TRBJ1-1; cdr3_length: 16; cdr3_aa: CASSERGGGLNTEAFF
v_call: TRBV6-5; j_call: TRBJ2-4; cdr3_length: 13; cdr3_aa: CASSDAAALIQYF
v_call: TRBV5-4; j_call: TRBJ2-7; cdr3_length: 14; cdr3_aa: CASSPGLPTYEQYF
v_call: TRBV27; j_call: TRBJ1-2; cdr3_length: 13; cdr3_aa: CASTPGLSYGYTF
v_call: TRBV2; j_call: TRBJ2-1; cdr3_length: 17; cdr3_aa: CASSETSGISSYNEQFF
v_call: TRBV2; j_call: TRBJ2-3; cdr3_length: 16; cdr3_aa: CASSGTSGGETDTQYF
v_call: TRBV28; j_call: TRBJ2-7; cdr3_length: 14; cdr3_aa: CASSHSGSIDEQYF
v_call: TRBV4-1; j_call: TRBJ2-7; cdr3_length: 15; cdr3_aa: CASSQVKGGQYEQYF
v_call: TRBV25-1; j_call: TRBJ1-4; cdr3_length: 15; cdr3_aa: CASSELLGLSEKLFF
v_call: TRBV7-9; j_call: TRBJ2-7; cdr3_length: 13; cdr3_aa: CAIWDPRGYEQYF
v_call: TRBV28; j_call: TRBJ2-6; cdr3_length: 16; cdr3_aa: CASSPRWGSGANVLTF
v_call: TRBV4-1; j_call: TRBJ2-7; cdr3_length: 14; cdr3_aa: CASSQVGLAYEQYF